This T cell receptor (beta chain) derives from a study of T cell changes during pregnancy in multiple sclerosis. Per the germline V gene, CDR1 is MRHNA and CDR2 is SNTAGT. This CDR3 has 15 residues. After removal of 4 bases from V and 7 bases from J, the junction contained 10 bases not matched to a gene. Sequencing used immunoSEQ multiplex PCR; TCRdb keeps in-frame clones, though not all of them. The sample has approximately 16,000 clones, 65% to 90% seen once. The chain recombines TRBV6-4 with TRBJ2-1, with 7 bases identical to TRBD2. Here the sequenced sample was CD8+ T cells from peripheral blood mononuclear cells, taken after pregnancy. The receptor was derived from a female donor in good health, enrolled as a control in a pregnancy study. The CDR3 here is CASSVGAGEGNEQFF. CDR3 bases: TGTGCCAGCAGTGTTGGCGCTGGGGAGGGGAATGAGCAGTTCTTC.